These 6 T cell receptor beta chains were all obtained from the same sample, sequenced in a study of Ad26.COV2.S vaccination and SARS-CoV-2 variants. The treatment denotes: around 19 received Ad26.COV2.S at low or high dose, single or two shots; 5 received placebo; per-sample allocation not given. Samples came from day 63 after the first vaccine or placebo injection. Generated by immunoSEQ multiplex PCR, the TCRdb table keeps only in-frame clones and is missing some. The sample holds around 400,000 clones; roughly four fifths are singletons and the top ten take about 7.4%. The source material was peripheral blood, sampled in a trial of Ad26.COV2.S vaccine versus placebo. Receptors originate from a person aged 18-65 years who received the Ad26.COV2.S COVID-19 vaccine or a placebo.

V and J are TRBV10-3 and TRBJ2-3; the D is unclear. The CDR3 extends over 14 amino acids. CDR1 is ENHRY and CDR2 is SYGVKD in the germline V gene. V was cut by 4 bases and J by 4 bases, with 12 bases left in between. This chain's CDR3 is CAISVNIPADTQYF. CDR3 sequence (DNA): TGTGCCATCAGTGTAAATATTCCGGCAGATACGCAGTATTTT.

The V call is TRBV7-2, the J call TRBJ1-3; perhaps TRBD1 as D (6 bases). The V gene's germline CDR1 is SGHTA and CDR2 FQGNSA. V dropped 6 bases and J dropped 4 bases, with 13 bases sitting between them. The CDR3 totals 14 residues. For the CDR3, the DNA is TGTGCCAGCAGACCCGACAGGAACGGAAACACCATATATTTT. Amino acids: CASRPDRNGNTIYF.

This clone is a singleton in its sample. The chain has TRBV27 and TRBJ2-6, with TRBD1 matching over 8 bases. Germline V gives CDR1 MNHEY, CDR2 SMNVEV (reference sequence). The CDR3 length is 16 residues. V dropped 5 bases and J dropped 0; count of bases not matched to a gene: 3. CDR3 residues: CASSGGQVSGANVLTF. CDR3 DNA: TGTGCCAGCAGTGGGGGACAGGTCTCTGGGGCCAACGTCCTGACTTTC.

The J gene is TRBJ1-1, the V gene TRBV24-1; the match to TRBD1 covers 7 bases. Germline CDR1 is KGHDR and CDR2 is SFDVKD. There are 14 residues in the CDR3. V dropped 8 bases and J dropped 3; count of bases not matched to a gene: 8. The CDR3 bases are TGTGCCACCACCTCGACAGGGATGGACACTGAAGCTTTCTTT. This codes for CATTSTGMDTEAFF.

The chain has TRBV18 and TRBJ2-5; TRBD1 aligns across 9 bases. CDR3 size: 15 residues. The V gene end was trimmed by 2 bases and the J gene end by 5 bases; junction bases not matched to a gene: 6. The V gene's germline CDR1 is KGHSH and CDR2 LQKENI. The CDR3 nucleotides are TGTGCCAGCTCACCAAAACAGGGGGCTAGCGAGACCCAGTACTTC. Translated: CASSPKQGASETQYF.

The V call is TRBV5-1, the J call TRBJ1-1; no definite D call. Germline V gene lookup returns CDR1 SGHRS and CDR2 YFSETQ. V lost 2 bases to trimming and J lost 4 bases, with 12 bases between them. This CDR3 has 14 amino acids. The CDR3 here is CASSLLPEGTEAFF. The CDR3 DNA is TGCGCCAGCAGCTTATTACCAGAGGGCACTGAAGCTTTCTTT.